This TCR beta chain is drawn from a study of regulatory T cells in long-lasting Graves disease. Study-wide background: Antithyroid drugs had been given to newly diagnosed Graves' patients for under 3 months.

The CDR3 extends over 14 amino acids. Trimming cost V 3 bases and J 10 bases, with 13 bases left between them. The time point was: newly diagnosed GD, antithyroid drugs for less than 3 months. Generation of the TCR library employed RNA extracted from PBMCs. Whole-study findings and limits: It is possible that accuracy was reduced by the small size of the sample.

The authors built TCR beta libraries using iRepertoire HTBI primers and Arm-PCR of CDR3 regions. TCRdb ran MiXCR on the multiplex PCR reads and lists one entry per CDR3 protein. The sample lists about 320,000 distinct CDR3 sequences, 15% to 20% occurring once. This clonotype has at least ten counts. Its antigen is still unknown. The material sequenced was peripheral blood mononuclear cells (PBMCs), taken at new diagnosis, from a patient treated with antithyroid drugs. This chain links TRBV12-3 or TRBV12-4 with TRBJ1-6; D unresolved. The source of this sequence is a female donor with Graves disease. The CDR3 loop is CASSLGGFGSPLHF. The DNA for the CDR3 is TGTGCCAGCAGTTTGGGAGGCTTTGGGTCACCCCTCCACTTT.